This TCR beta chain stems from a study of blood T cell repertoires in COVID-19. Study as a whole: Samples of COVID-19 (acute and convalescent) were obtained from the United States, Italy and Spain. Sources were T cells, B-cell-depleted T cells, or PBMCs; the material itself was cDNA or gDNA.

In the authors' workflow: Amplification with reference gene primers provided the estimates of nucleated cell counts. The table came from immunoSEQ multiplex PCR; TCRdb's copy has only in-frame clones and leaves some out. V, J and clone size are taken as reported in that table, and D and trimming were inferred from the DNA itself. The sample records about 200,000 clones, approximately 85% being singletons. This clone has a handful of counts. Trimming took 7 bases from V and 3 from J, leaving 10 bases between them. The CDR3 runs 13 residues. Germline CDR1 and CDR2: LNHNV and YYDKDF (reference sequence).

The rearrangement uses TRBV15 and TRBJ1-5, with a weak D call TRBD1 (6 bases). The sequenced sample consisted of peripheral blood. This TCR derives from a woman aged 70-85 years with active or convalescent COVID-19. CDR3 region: CATMDRYNQPQHF. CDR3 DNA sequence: TGTGCCACCATGGACAGATACAATCAGCCCCAGCATTTT.